These T cell receptor beta chains were read from a single sample in a study of CD8 T cells in Susac syndrome. TCRdb recomputed calls from the immunoSEQ multiplex PCR reads with MiXCR, one row per CDR3 protein. The data contain about 180,000 distinct CDR3 sequences, 90% to 95% of them singletons. The sample comprised CD8+ T cells from PBMCs. The source of these receptors is a human donor with multiple sclerosis. CDR3s include the opening cysteine and the closing phenylalanine or tryptophan.

>TRBV12-3/TRBV12-4|TRBJ2-5
CASRQGTRYETQYF
>TRBV27|TRBJ2-1
CASSLERGNEQFF
>TRBV20-1|TRBJ1-2
CSARVTLLADANYGYTF
>TRBV20-1|TRBJ2-7
CSARDMVWDSPYEQYF
>TRBV29-1|TRBJ2-1
CSVLLGIEQFF
>TRBV30|TRBJ2-1
CAWSVLKGAWDEQFF
>TRBV9|TRBJ1-2
CASSQKGLDAFYGYTF
>TRBV7-9|TRBJ2-7
CASSFDRRAPIYEQYF
>TRBV29-1|TRBJ2-4
CSVKTGIMNIQYF
>TRBV7-2|TRBJ2-7
CASSSNHRYEQYF
>TRBV12-5|TRBJ1-1
CASGYGEGTEAFF
>TRBV9|TRBJ2-1
CASSKYNEQFF
>TRBV7-9|TRBJ2-7
CASSSGTGVWEQYF
>TRBV4-1|TRBJ2-7
CASSPPGLAGYEQYF
>TRBV3-1|TRBJ1-1
CASSQEGGPNTEAFF
>TRBV30|TRBJ2-1
CAWSALAGPSRPSYNEQFF
>TRBV28|TRBJ2-1
CASSLSASGRALEFF
>TRBV6-5|TRBJ2-1
CASSYSGPINEQFF
>TRBV9|TRBJ2-1
CASSVAGLAGEYNEQFF
>TRBV27|TRBJ2-2
CASSRQDDLPGELFF
>TRBV20-1|TRBJ1-1
CSASGPKNTEAFF
>TRBV2|TRBJ2-5
CASSGKTQYF
>TRBV2|TRBJ1-2
CASSGGALFDYTF
>TRBV15|TRBJ2-2
CATSRDEGGLNTGELFF
>TRBV4-1|TRBJ1-2
CASSQEDRTYGYTF
>TRBV2|TRBJ1-5
CASSEVGNSNQPQHF
>TRBV30|TRBJ2-7
CAWSPIRAYEQYF
>TRBV3-1|TRBJ2-7
CASSQEGTGTASYEQYF
>TRBV11-2|TRBJ1-5
CASSLAWFEPQHF
>TRBV7-8|TRBJ1-1
CASSFGTGGSVNTEAFF
>TRBV12-3/TRBV12-4|TRBJ2-3
CASSLGRADTQYF
>TRBV20-1|TRBJ2-1
CSARHRDPQTDNEQFF
>TRBV3-1|TRBJ2-7
CASSQGISGSRYEQYF
>TRBV7-8|TRBJ2-3
CASRYQRTSSGTDTQYF
>TRBV13|TRBJ2-1
CASSLGQGYSYNEQFF